This T cell receptor beta chain was captured by sequencing in a study of blood T cells in healthy people across ages (dated by TCRdb to 2015 to 2017). Background on the whole study: In model experiments, roughly one uniquely barcoded TCR beta cDNA molecule per two T cells was captured by template switching. To avoid experimental bias, donors of different ages were randomly spread across the sequencing lanes. Four age groups were formed from the donors: young (average 16 years), middle-aged (approximately 39), aged (around 62) and long-lived (82). Using the same blood draw, the study looked at two additional independent replicas of 1 million unique cDNA reads for two donors, one aged 18 to 29 and the other aged 80 or older. Age-related changes in TCR beta repertoire diversity were measured in the study by deep sequencing normalized with unique cDNA molecular identifiers.

Systemically healthy Caucasian individuals from Russia, 35 to 50 in total and aged about 6 to 90 years, were included as donors. Each donor gave about 9.8 milliliters of peripheral blood, drawn into EDTA-treated Vacutainer tubes. Ficoll-Paque density-gradient centrifugation was used to isolate PBMCs, with at least 6.5 million per sample. Total RNA was extracted from PBMCs with Trizol reagent, with at least 6 micrograms obtained per sample. For every donor, flow cytometry on a PBMC aliquot measured the percentage of naive CD45RAhigh/CD27high T cells. General conclusions and limits of the study: The long-lived group showed more naive CD4+ T cells, fewer expanded clones and increased TCR diversity than the aged group, suggesting age selection. Because the CMV infection status of the donors was unknown, age-related changes in expanded clonotypes may potentially have been confounded. As age increased, observed TCR beta diversity per million T cells dropped in a roughly linear way, and a significant reduction was already evident by age 40. Because profiling used bulk unsorted PBMCs, naive and antigen-experienced compartments could not be compared conclusively. Estimates of total diversity from one million sequenced T cells were regarded as lower bounds and underestimates. Observed TCR beta diversity correlated strongly with the percentage of naive T cells measured by flow cytometry.

The germline V gene sets CDR1 to LGHNA and CDR2 to YNFKEQ. From the cysteine up to the phenylalanine, the CDR3 has a length of 14 residues. Only the CDR3 part of the read is kept: 42 bases, read in frame from the first base. Library preparation used 5' RACE. Sequencing took place on an Illumina HiSeq 2500. The second PCR ran for roughly 6 to 11 cycles and used a J-beta primer mix along with a sample-barcoded 5' primer. A unique molecular identifier was introduced onto each TCR beta cDNA molecule by a template-switch 5' adaptor carrying 12 random nucleotides. Each sample yielded at least 2.5 million CDR3-containing paired-end reads. First-strand cDNA synthesis was performed from all RNA using the Mint cDNA synthesis kit, with priming by a TRBC-specific oligonucleotide. Following uracil-DNA glycosylase treatment, all cDNA underwent a first 18-cycle PCR with the universal primers M1SS and BC2_uni_R. In the authors' own workflow: For normalization, 1 million high-quality reads, each with a distinct molecular identifier, were randomly selected from each sample. Instead of being binned into consensus sequences, reads that shared molecular identifiers were thrown out. CDR3 identification, clonotype clustering and error correction used MiTCR with a Q25 quality threshold and the strictest error-elimination algorithm. A nonparametric unseen species model with Euler transformation was used to estimate a lower bound on total TCR beta diversity. TCRdb redid the processing of the public reads, applying fastp at Q25 and MiXCR, and retained in-frame beta chains. All rows with the same CDR3 protein become a single entry with the most common DNA and genes. Clone size and V and J calls follow TCRdb, not the original study. In this sample the table shows approximately 900,000 distinct CDR3 sequences, around 48% of which occur a single time. In total, the top ten clones hold roughly 13% of the sample.

This clonotype was detected only once. The target of this receptor is not known. A much more abundant neighbour one base away suggests this may be a read error. The receptor chain draws on TRBV4-2 and TRBJ2-5; the D element could tentatively be TRBD1 or TRBD2, as 5 bases agree for each. What was sequenced was blood. This clonotype originated in a man younger than 40 in good health. The CDR3 region reads CAGSRGGQQETQYF. The sequenced DNA: TGTGCCGGCAGCCGGGGCGGCCAGCAAGAGACCCAGTACTTC.